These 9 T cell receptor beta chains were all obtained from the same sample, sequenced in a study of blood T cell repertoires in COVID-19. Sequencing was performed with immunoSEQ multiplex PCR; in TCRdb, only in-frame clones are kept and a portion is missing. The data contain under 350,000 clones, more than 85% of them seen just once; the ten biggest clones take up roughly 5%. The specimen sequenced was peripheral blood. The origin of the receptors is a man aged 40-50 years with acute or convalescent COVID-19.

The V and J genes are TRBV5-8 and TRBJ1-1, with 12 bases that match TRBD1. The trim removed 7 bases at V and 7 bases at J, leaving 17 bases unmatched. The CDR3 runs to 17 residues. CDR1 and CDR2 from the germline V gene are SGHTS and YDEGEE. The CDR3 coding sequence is TGTGCCAGCGCCTTCACCGGGGGGACAGGGGGCAGTGGTGAAGCTTTCTTT. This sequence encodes CASAFTGGTGGSGEAFF.

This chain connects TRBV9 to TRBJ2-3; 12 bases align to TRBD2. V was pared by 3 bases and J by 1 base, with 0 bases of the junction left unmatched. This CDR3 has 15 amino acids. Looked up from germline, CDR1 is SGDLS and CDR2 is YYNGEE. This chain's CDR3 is CASSGLAGGTDTQYF. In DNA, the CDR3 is TGTGCCAGCAGCGGACTAGCGGGGGGCACAGATACGCAGTATTTT.

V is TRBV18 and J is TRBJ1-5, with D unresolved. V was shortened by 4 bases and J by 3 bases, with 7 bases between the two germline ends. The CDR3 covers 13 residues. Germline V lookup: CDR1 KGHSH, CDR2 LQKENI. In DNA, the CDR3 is TGTGCCAGCTCACTCACTCTCAATCAGCCCCAGCATTTT. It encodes CASSLTLNQPQHF.

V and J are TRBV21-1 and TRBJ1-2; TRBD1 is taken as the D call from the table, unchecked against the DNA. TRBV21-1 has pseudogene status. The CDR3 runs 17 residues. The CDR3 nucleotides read TGTGCCAGCAGCCCGGACAGGATATCCTTCCCCAGCTATGGCTACACCTTC. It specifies CASSPDRISFPSYGYTF.

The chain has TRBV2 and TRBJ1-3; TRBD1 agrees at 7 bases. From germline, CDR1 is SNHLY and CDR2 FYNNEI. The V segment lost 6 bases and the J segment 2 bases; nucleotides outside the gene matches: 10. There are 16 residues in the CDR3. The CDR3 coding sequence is TGTGCCAGCAGAGCCCTTCGAACAGGGGCTGGAAACACCATATATTTT. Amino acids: CASRALRTGAGNTIYF.

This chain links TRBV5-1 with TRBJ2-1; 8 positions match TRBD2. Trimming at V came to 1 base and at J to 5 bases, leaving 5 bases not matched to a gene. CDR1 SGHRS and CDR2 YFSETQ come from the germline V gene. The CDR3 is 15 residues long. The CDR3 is CASSLRLARDNEQFF. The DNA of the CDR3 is TGCGCCAGCAGCTTGAGACTAGCGCGTGACAATGAGCAGTTCTTC.

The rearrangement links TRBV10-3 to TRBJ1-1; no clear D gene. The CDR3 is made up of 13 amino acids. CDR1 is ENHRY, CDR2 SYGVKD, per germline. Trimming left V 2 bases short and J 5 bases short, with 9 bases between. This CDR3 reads CAISEPTRTEAFF. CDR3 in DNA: TGTGCCATCAGTGAGCCTACGAGGACTGAAGCTTTCTTT.

CDR3 nucleotides: TGCGCCAGCAGCCCGGACAACCCTCAAAATCAGCCCCAGCATTTT. It encodes CASSPDNPQNQPQHF. V gene TRBV5-1 combines with J gene TRBJ1-5; D is possibly TRBD1 (5 bases). The V gene lost 4 bases and the J gene lost 4 bases, with 15 bases spanning the gap. Germline CDR1 reads SGHRS; CDR2 reads YFSETQ. The CDR3 runs to 15 residues.

CDR3 residues: CASSYTRATNEKLFF. The CDR3, as DNA: TGTGCCAGCAGTTACACCAGGGCAACTAATGAAAAACTGTTTTTT. V gene TRBV6-5 combines with J gene TRBJ1-4; possibly TRBD1 for D (5 bases). The CDR3 has 15 residues. Trimming removed 2 bases from V and 0 bases from J, with 7 bases in between. Germline loops: CDR1 MNHEY, CDR2 SVGAGI.